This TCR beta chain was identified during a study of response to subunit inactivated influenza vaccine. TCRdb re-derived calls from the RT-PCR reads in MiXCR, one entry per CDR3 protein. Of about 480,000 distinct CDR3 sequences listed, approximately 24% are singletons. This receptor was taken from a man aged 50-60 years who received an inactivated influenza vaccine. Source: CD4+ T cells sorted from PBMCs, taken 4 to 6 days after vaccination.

CDR3 coding DNA: TGTGCCAGCATCCGGGCGGGGATGAACACTGAAGCTTTCTTT. Translating gives CASIRAGMNTEAFF. The genes are TRBV28 and TRBJ1-1; no firm D call. The CDR3 extends over 14 amino acids. Germline CDR1 reads MDHEN; CDR2 reads SYDVKM. Trimming took 7 bases from V and 0 from J, leaving 12 bases between them. Combining the CDR3 with reference TRBV28 and TRBJ1-1 gives the whole variable domain DVKVTQSSRYLVKRTGEKVFLECVQDMDHENMFWYRQDPGLGLRLIYFSYDVKMKEKGDIPEGYSVSREKKERFSLILESASTNQTSMYLCASIRAGMNTEAFFGQGTRLTVV.